Below are 15 T cell receptor beta chains sequenced from a single sample in a study of blood T cell repertoires in COVID-19. Method: immunoSEQ multiplex PCR; TCRdb's copy keeps in-frame clones and lacks some. The table records tens of thousands of clones, 80% to 90% of them present only once. The sample taken for sequencing was peripheral blood. The receptors were sampled from a man aged 25-45 years with active or convalescent COVID-19.

This rearrangement joins TRBV5-1 to TRBJ2-1, with 11 bases matching TRBD2. From germline, CDR1 is SGHRS and CDR2 YFSETQ. The CDR3 runs 15 residues. V lost 4 bases and J lost 4; bases outside the gene matches: 4. CDR3 DNA: TGCGCCAGCAGCGCTGGGACTAGCGGATACAATGAGCAGTTCTTC. Translation: CASSAGTSGYNEQFF. The variable domain in full, with the rest retrieved from reference TRBV5-1 and TRBJ2-1, is KAGVTQTPRYLIKTRGQQVTLSCSPISGHRSVSWYQQTPGQGLQFLFEYFSETQRNKGNFPGRFSGRQFSNSRSEMNVSTLELGDSALYLCASSAGTSGYNEQFFGPGTRLTVL.

V gene TRBV12-3 or TRBV12-4 combines with J gene TRBJ2-2; tentative D call: TRBD2 (5 bases). The CDR3 covers 12 residues. V was trimmed by 5 bases and J by 15 bases, leaving 16 bases between them. CDR3 residues: CASSPYTGKLFF. CDR3 sequence (DNA): TGTGCCAGCAGTCCTTATACGGGGAAGTTGTTTTTT.

This clone was seen once. This rearrangement joins TRBV7-9 to TRBJ2-7, with D perhaps TRBD1 (5 bases). CDR1 and CDR2 from the germline V gene are SEHNR and FQNEAQ (reference sequence). This CDR3 spans 12 amino acids. Trimming left V 6 bases short and J 5 bases short, with 11 bases between. CDR3 nucleotide sequence: TGTGCCAGCAGTTGGGGCGGCGACGAGCAGTACGTC. Translated, it gives CASSWGGDEQYV.

The rearrangement uses TRBV2 and TRBJ1-4; possible D gene TRBD1, 5 bases. V was shortened by 6 bases and J by 8 bases, with 19 bases between the two germline ends. Per the germline V gene, CDR1 is SNHLY and CDR2 is FYNNEI. The CDR3 runs 15 residues. CDR3 protein: CASRPGGTSGEKLFF. DNA for the CDR3: TGTGCCAGCAGGCCCGGCGGGACGTCGGGGGAAAAACTGTTTTTT.

The V call is TRBV9, the J call TRBJ2-5, with 8 positions matching TRBD2. After removal of 7 bases from V and 3 bases from J, the junction contained 8 bases not matched to a gene. The CDR3 totals 14 residues. Germline CDR1 and CDR2: SGDLS and YYNGEE. For the CDR3, the DNA is TGTGCCAGCGGAGCGGGGGATTTCGAAGAGACCCAGTACTTC. Its translation is CASGAGDFEETQYF. The whole variable domain, filled in from reference TRBV9 and TRBJ2-5, reads DSGVTQTPKHLITATGQRVTLRCSPRSGDLSVYWYQQSLDQGLQFLIQYYNGEERAKGNILERFSAQQFPDLHSELNLSSLELGDSALYFCASGAGDFEETQYFGPGTRLLVL.

The J gene is TRBJ2-1, the V gene TRBV14; D is possibly TRBD2 (5 bases). The germline V gene encodes CDR1 SGHDN and CDR2 FVKESK. Deletions cut 4 bases from V and 4 bases from J, with 14 bases between. This CDR3 spans 15 amino acids. The chain's CDR3 is CASSPIGGTYNEQFF. In DNA form, the CDR3 reads TGTGCCAGCAGCCCCATCGGAGGTACTTACAATGAGCAGTTCTTC.

V and J are TRBV7-2 and TRBJ1-2, with D unclear. The CDR3 length is 14 residues. The V and J ends lost 1 base and 4 bases respectively, with 10 bases between them. Germline CDR1 is SGHTA and CDR2 is FQGNSA. This chain's CDR3 is CASSLGKMSYGYTF. The CDR3 DNA reads as TGTGCCAGCAGCTTAGGAAAAATGAGCTATGGCTACACCTTC.

The chain is built from TRBV6-6 and TRBJ2-1; 7 nucleotides align to TRBD1. The CDR3 has 16 residues. CDR1 is MNHNY, CDR2 SVGAGI, per germline (reference sequence). V gave up 7 bases and J gave up 6 bases; unmatched junction bases: 15. CDR3 region: CASTDPSAGTANEQFF. CDR3 nucleotides: TGTGCCAGCACCGACCCCTCCGCCGGGACAGCCAATGAGCAGTTCTTC.

Written as DNA, the CDR3 is TGCAGCGTTAGACAGGGGGCGAATGTTGGCTACACCTTC. Translation gives CSVRQGANVGYTF. The gene calls are TRBV29-1 and TRBJ1-2; TRBD1 matches 10 bases. There are 13 residues in the CDR3. After removal of 5 bases from V and 7 bases from J, the junction contained 7 bases not matched to a gene. CDR1 and CDR2 (germline): SQVTM, ANQGSEA.

The chain joins TRBV4-2 to TRBJ1-2, with 7 bases lining up with TRBD1. V lost 5 bases, J lost 5 bases, and 8 bases stayed unmatched. CDR1 is LGHNA and CDR2 is YNFKEQ in the germline V gene. The CDR3 is 14 amino acids. The CDR3, as DNA: TGTGCCAGCAGCTCTCGGGGACAGCTGTATGGCTACACCTTC. Its protein is CASSSRGQLYGYTF.

This clone showed up just once. The chain carries TRBV13 and TRBJ2-3; a possible D gene is TRBD1 (6 bases). Germline CDR1 is PRHDT and CDR2 is FYEKMQ (reference sequence). The CDR3 length is 17 residues. Trimming took off 0 bases at V and 0 bases at J, with 13 bases between the two ends. CDR3 residues: CASSLGGQGISTDTQYF. In nucleotides, the CDR3 is TGTGCCAGCAGCTTAGGTGGTCAGGGGATAAGCACAGATACGCAGTATTTT.

This chain uses TRBV12-3 or TRBV12-4 with TRBJ1-1, with D unclear. The V end lost 3 bases, the J end lost 1 base, and 6 bases lay between the germline ends. The CDR3 is made up of 13 amino acids. CDR3 coding DNA: TGTGCCAGCAGTTTGTCGGGGAACACTGAAGCTTTCTTT. Its protein is CASSLSGNTEAFF.

The chain has TRBV28 and TRBJ2-2; 10 bases fit TRBD2. CDR1 is MDHEN and CDR2 is SYDVKM in the germline V gene. CDR3 length equals 16 residues. V was pared by 4 bases and J by 4 bases, with 6 bases of the junction left unmatched. CDR3 nucleotide sequence: TGTGCCAGCAGTTCCAGCGGGAGGGCGATCACCGGGGAGCTGTTTTTT. It translates to CASSSSGRAITGELFF.

The J gene is TRBJ1-5, the V gene TRBV3-1 (or the pseudogene TRBV3-2), with 10 nucleotides matching TRBD1. Trimming removed 4 bases from V and 6 bases from J; junction bases left unmatched: 3. This CDR3 has 14 amino acids. Germline V lookup: CDR1 LGHDT, CDR2 YNNKEL (reference sequence). Written as DNA, the CDR3 is TGTGCCAGCAGCCGGGACAGGGGAACTCAGCCCCAGCATTTT. Amino acids: CASSRDRGTQPQHF.

The rearrangement uses TRBV11-2 and TRBJ2-3; 11 positions agree with TRBD2. The CDR3 is 18 residues long. With 5 bases clipped from V and 11 bases from J, the junction kept 21 bases outside the gene matches. Germline CDR1 SGHAT, CDR2 FQNNGV. The CDR3 bases are TGTGCCAGCAGCCAAACTAGCGGGAGCCTCAGAGGGCCCACGGGGCAGTATTTT. It yields the protein CASSQTSGSLRGPTGQYF.